Each of the 32 T cell receptor beta chains below was sequenced from the same sample in a study of blood T cell repertoires in COVID-19. Assay: immunoSEQ multiplex PCR; the TCRdb copy retains only in-frame clones and omits some. The repertoire holds around 230,000 clones, with around 90% as singletons. Sequencing was carried out using PBMCs or T cells enriched from blood (not recorded which). These receptors came from a man between 18 and 35 years old with acute COVID-19.

This clone was seen only a few times. This chain links TRBV23-1 with TRBJ1-1, with 8 nucleotides matching TRBD1. TRBV23-1 qualifies as an ORF whose function is uncertain. V shed 0 bases, J shed 0 bases, and the junction held 9 bases outside the gene matches. The CDR3 spans 18 residues. CDR3 residues: CASSQSGDRLGLNTEAFF. CDR3 bases: TGCGCCAGCAGTCAATCGGGGGACAGGTTGGGGTTGAACACTGAAGCTTTCTTT.

The V gene is TRBV7-8, the J gene TRBJ2-1; D may be TRBD2 (6 bases). The V gene's germline CDR1 is SGHVS and CDR2 FQNEAQ. The CDR3 has 16 residues. Trimming stripped 5 bases from V and 3 bases from J, with 17 bases between. The CDR3 spells CASSQPPLSGYNEQFF. The CDR3 DNA reads as TGTGCCAGCAGCCAACCACCGCTTAGCGGCTACAATGAGCAGTTCTTC.

The gene calls are TRBV30 and TRBJ1-1; 12 positions agree with TRBD1. Germline V gene lookup returns CDR1 GTSNPN and CDR2 SVGIG (reference sequence). The CDR3 covers 14 residues. V dropped 2 bases and J dropped 10; count of bases not matched to a gene: 8. As DNA, the CDR3 is TGTGCCTGGAGTACCCTCGGGACAGGGGGCGCAGCTTTCTTT. It encodes CAWSTLGTGGAAFF.

This clone was observed once. This chain connects TRBV28 to TRBJ2-5; a possible D gene is TRBD2 (6 bases). Deletions cut 6 bases from V and 7 bases from J, with 27 bases between. From germline, CDR1 is MDHEN and CDR2 SYDVKM. CDR3 size: 17 residues. The CDR3 here is CASSYYLPRDSQRTQYF. The CDR3 coding sequence is TGTGCCAGCAGCTACTACCTCCCGCGGGACTCCCAGAGGACCCAGTACTTC.

The V gene is TRBV9, the J gene TRBJ2-7; the match to TRBD2 covers 8 bases. V shed 4 bases and J 0 bases; nucleotides not matched to a gene: 12. The CDR3 contains 17 residues. Germline CDR1 and CDR2: SGDLS and YYNGEE. The CDR3 loop is CASSIGLAVTSSYEQYF. CDR3 nucleotide sequence: TGTGCCAGCAGCATAGGACTAGCCGTTACGAGCTCCTACGAGCAGTACTTC.

The rearrangement uses TRBV30 and TRBJ1-1; D is undetermined. This CDR3 has 14 residues. In germline, CDR1 is GTSNPN, CDR2 SVGIG (reference sequence). V was trimmed by 3 bases and J by 6 bases, leaving 17 bases between them. The CDR3 sequence: CAWSGMVFGSEAFF. CDR3 nucleotides: TGTGCCTGGAGCGGGATGGTCTTTGGATCTGAAGCTTTCTTT.

The chain uses TRBV6-1 and TRBJ1-5; D gene uncertain. Germline CDR1 and CDR2: MNHNS and SASEGT. The CDR3 is made up of 13 amino acids. V shed 2 bases and J shed 7 bases, with 9 bases lying between them. DNA of the CDR3: TGTGCCAGCAGTGAATTGGAGGGCCAGCCCCAGCATTTT. Its protein product is CASSELEGQPQHF.

The rearrangement links TRBV11-3 to TRBJ2-5; D ambiguous. The CDR3 loop spans 13 amino acids. Germline CDR1 is SGHNT and CDR2 is YENEEA. V lost 1 base and J 5 bases, leaving 8 bases between the germline ends. In nucleotides, the CDR3 is TGTGCCAGCAGCTTAGCCCCACGGGAGACCCAGTACTTC. This translates into CASSLAPRETQYF.

The chain links TRBV4-3 to TRBJ2-2; 12 bases are shared with TRBD2. This CDR3 is built from 15 residues. The V gene's germline CDR1 is LGHNA and CDR2 YSLEER. V shed 4 bases, J shed 5 bases, and the junction held 2 bases outside the gene matches. CDR3 region: CASSPLAGGTGELFF. In DNA, the CDR3 is TGCGCCAGCAGCCCCCTAGCGGGAGGGACCGGGGAGCTGTTTTTT.

This rearrangement joins TRBV6-5 to TRBJ1-5; no clear D gene. Germline V gene lookup returns CDR1 MNHEY and CDR2 SVGAGI. This CDR3 comprises 15 residues. Trimming left V 0 bases short and J 3 bases short, with 9 bases between. CDR3 bases: TGTGCCAGCAGTTACTCCTTATCCCCCAATCAGCCCCAGCATTTT. It encodes CASSYSLSPNQPQHF.

This clone was recorded only once. The rearrangement uses TRBV24-1 and TRBJ2-1, with TRBD1 matching 7 bases. In germline, CDR1 is KGHDR, CDR2 SFDVKD. This CDR3 spans 18 amino acids. The junction had 9 bases not matched to a gene; V was cut back by 2 bases and J by 0 bases. CDR3 DNA sequence: TGTGCCACCAGTGATTACGGATCAGGGGGATCCTCCTACAATGAGCAGTTCTTC. Encoded protein: CATSDYGSGGSSYNEQFF.

The rearrangement joins TRBV25-1 to TRBJ1-3; D not resolved. Germline V gives CDR1 MGHDK, CDR2 SYGVNS. Trimming shortened V by 2 bases and J by 2 bases, and 10 bases separated the two germline ends. The length of the CDR3 is 15 residues. Written as DNA, the CDR3 is TGTGCCAGCAGTGAACTAGAGGGAGCTGGAAACACCATATATTTT. Protein: CASSELEGAGNTIYF.

This clone was observed once. The J gene is TRBJ2-1, the V gene TRBV6-2 or TRBV6-3; weak D call: TRBD2 (5 bases). Trimming removed 0 bases from V and 4 bases from J, with 7 bases in between. This CDR3 is built from 14 residues. Germline V gives CDR1 MNHEY, CDR2 SVGEGT. CDR3 in DNA: TGTGCCAGCAGTTACTCGGGAGAATACAATGAGCAGTTCTTC. Its protein is CASSYSGEYNEQFF.

The rearrangement links TRBV4-2 to TRBJ1-6; perhaps TRBD1 as D (5 bases). There are 14 residues in the CDR3. Germline V lookup: CDR1 LGHNA, CDR2 YNFKEQ. Trimming pared 4 bases from V and 7 bases from J, leaving 11 bases between. CDR3 DNA sequence: TGTGCCAGCAGCCCAGGACAATACAATTCACCCCTCCACTTT. Its protein product is CASSPGQYNSPLHF.

The chain is built from TRBV5-1 and TRBJ2-3; TRBD1 matches 10 bases. With V trimmed by 1 base and J by 6 bases, 8 bases remained unmatched. This CDR3 region has 16 residues. Per the germline V gene, CDR1 is SGHRS and CDR2 is YFSETQ. The CDR3 bases are TGCGCCAGCAGCTTGCCTCGACAGGGGGCAGATGATACGCAGTATTTT. Translated: CASSLPRQGADDTQYF.

The V and J genes are TRBV11-2 and TRBJ2-1; 8 bases are shared with TRBD1. The germline V gene has CDR1 SGHAT and CDR2 FQNNGV. The CDR3 loop spans 16 amino acids. With 3 bases clipped from V and 9 bases from J, the junction kept 13 bases outside the gene matches. The chain's CDR3 is CASSFRGTGQAGEQFF. Here the CDR3 DNA reads TGTGCCAGCAGCTTTAGGGGGACAGGCCAGGCGGGTGAGCAGTTCTTC.

The chain links TRBV7-9 to TRBJ1-1; D gene unclear. The ends were cut back, 5 bases at V and 7 bases at J, with 11 bases in the middle. The CDR3 has 12 amino acids. Germline values: CDR1 SEHNR, CDR2 FQNEAQ (reference sequence). The CDR3 region has the DNA TGTGCCAGCAGCGCACGCCCTATTGAAGCTTTCTTT. Its translation is CASSARPIEAFF.

In this sample, this clone turned up once. The rearrangement links TRBV13 to TRBJ2-7; 8 bases line up with TRBD2. V shed 4 bases and J 3 bases; nucleotides not matched to a gene: 5. The CDR3 is 14 amino acids. The germline gives CDR1 PRHDT, CDR2 FYEKMQ (reference sequence). Here the CDR3 DNA reads TGTGCCAGCAGCTCCGGGACTAGTGGCTACGAGCAGTACTTC. Protein product: CASSSGTSGYEQYF.

This chain connects TRBV7-8 to TRBJ1-1, with 7 bases lining up with TRBD1. V was clipped by 5 bases and J by 7 bases; unmatched bases: 13. This CDR3 is 15 amino acids long. Per the germline V gene, CDR1 is SGHVS and CDR2 is FQNEAQ. CDR3 DNA sequence: TGTGCCAGCAGCCCCCAGGGGGGACTCCTCCGTGAAGCTTTCTTT. The encoded protein is CASSPQGGLLREAFF.

V and J are TRBV14 and TRBJ2-7; 7 bases map to TRBD2. Germline trimming cut 0 bases from V and 2 bases from J; bases unmatched to any gene: 4. The CDR3 runs 15 residues. The germline CDR1 and CDR2 sequences are SGHDN and FVKESK. This CDR3 is CASSQDPGGAYEQYF. The CDR3 region has the DNA TGTGCCAGCAGCCAAGATCCGGGGGGAGCCTACGAGCAGTACTTC.

The chain combines TRBV12-3 or TRBV12-4 with TRBJ2-2; D perhaps matches TRBD1 (5 bases). The CDR3 runs to 13 residues. The V end was cut by 6 bases, the J end by 2 bases, with 7 bases between. The CDR3 protein is CASRRGNTGELFF. For the CDR3, the DNA is TGTGCCAGCAGAAGGGGAAACACCGGGGAGCTGTTTTTT.

CDR3 coding DNA: TGCGCCAGCAGCTCCGTTGGCCATAATGAAAAACTGTTTTTT. Protein: CASSSVGHNEKLFF. The chain joins TRBV5-1 to TRBJ1-4; no firm D call. CDR3 length: 14 residues. V was pared by 3 bases and J by 4 bases, with 10 bases between. CDR1 is SGHRS, CDR2 YFSETQ, per germline.

The V call is TRBV5-7, the J call TRBJ1-5; D may be TRBD1 (6 bases). TRBV5-7 is an ORF; its function is uncertain. The CDR3 has 16 amino acids. V lost 6 bases and J lost 3, with 19 bases in between. CDR3 loop: CASTLGAGEANQPQHF. DNA for the CDR3: TGTGCCAGCACCCTAGGGGCAGGGGAAGCCAATCAGCCCCAGCATTTT.

This clone came up many times. The chain recombines TRBV27 with TRBJ1-1, with a possible D match to TRBD1 (5 bases). Germline CDR1 is MNHEY and CDR2 is SMNVEV (reference sequence). V lost 9 bases, J lost 5 bases, and 10 bases lay in between. The CDR3 runs 11 residues. The CDR3 sequence is CASMAGTEAFF. CDR3 coding DNA: TGTGCCAGTATGGCAGGGACTGAAGCTTTCTTT.

The rearrangement links TRBV6-1 to TRBJ2-1; D remains ambiguous. The CDR3 is made up of 15 amino acids. The V gene's germline CDR1 is MNHNS and CDR2 SASEGT. Trimming pared 1 base from V and 8 bases from J, leaving 15 bases between. CDR3 in DNA: TGTGCCAGCAGTGAAGGAATCGGAGAGTTACATGAGCAGTTCTTC. Translating gives CASSEGIGELHEQFF.

DNA for the CDR3: TGTGCCAGCAGCTTCACAGGGCTCTCTGAAGCTTTCTTT. Protein product: CASSFTGLSEAFF. This sequence joins TRBV11-3 and TRBJ1-1; possible D gene TRBD1, 6 bases. Trimming shortened V by 3 bases and J by 6 bases, and 11 bases separated the two germline ends. Germline V gene sequence: CDR1 SGHNT, CDR2 YENEEA. The CDR3 consists of 13 residues.

CDR3 in amino acids: CASSQGAGGTYEQYF. Here the CDR3 DNA reads TGCGCCAGCAGCCAAGGTGCGGGGGGAACCTACGAGCAGTACTTC. The chain uses TRBV4-3 and TRBJ2-7, with 8 bases identical to TRBD2. The CDR3 extends over 15 amino acids. J gave up 2 bases and V 1 base, and 4 bases lay outside the gene matches. Per germline, CDR1 LGHNA and CDR2 YSLEER.

The V call is TRBV14, the J call TRBJ2-1; 10 bases agree with TRBD2. V was clipped by 1 base and J by 10 bases; unmatched bases: 7. CDR3 length: 15 amino acids. Germline lookup yields CDR1 SGHDN and CDR2 FVKESK. CDR3 nucleotide sequence: TGTGCCAGCAGCCAAGCTAGCGGGAGAGTGGGGGAGCAGTTCTTC. This codes for CASSQASGRVGEQFF.

This clone has only one observation. J is TRBJ2-5 and V is TRBV27; 9 bases agree with TRBD1. CDR3 length equals 20 residues. Germline loops: CDR1 MNHEY, CDR2 SMNVEV (reference sequence). Trimming took 1 base from V and 0 from J; bases not matched to a gene: 15. In DNA, the CDR3 is TGTGCCAGCAGTTTATTAATCCGGGACAGGGCCCCTTCCTACCAAGAGACCCAGTACTTC. This sequence encodes CASSLLIRDRAPSYQETQYF.

The chain links TRBV28 to TRBJ1-2; D remains unclear. This CDR3 region has 14 residues. Trimming left V 8 bases short and J 0 bases short, with 13 bases between. The germline CDR1 and CDR2 sequences are MDHEN and SYDVKM. CDR3 region: CASVTHYTNYGYTF. CDR3 in DNA: TGTGCCAGCGTTACCCACTATACTAACTATGGCTACACCTTC.

The chain links TRBV7-9 to TRBJ2-7; D is perhaps TRBD2 (6 bases). This CDR3 contains 12 residues. From germline, CDR1 is SEHNR and CDR2 FQNEAQ (reference sequence). V was pared by 5 bases and J by 5 bases, with 10 bases between. The CDR3 sequence: CASSPTSNEQYF. CDR3 nucleotide sequence: TGTGCCAGCAGCCCTACTAGCAACGAGCAGTACTTC.

This clone has a single count. This chain joins TRBV2 and TRBJ2-5; D may be TRBD1 (6 bases). The V and J ends lost 11 bases and 5 bases respectively, with 12 bases between them. This CDR3 has 11 residues. In germline, CDR1 is SNHLY, CDR2 FYNNEI. The CDR3, as DNA: TGTGCCGGGGGCGAGGGCGAGACCCAGTACTTC. It codes for CAGGEGETQYF. The whole variable domain, filled in from reference TRBV2 and TRBJ2-5, reads EPEVTQTPSHQVTQMGQEVILRCVPISNHLYFYWYRQILGQKVEFLVSFYNNEISEKSEIFDDQFSVERPDGSNFTLKIRSTKLEDSAMYFCAGGEGETQYFGPGTRLLVL.